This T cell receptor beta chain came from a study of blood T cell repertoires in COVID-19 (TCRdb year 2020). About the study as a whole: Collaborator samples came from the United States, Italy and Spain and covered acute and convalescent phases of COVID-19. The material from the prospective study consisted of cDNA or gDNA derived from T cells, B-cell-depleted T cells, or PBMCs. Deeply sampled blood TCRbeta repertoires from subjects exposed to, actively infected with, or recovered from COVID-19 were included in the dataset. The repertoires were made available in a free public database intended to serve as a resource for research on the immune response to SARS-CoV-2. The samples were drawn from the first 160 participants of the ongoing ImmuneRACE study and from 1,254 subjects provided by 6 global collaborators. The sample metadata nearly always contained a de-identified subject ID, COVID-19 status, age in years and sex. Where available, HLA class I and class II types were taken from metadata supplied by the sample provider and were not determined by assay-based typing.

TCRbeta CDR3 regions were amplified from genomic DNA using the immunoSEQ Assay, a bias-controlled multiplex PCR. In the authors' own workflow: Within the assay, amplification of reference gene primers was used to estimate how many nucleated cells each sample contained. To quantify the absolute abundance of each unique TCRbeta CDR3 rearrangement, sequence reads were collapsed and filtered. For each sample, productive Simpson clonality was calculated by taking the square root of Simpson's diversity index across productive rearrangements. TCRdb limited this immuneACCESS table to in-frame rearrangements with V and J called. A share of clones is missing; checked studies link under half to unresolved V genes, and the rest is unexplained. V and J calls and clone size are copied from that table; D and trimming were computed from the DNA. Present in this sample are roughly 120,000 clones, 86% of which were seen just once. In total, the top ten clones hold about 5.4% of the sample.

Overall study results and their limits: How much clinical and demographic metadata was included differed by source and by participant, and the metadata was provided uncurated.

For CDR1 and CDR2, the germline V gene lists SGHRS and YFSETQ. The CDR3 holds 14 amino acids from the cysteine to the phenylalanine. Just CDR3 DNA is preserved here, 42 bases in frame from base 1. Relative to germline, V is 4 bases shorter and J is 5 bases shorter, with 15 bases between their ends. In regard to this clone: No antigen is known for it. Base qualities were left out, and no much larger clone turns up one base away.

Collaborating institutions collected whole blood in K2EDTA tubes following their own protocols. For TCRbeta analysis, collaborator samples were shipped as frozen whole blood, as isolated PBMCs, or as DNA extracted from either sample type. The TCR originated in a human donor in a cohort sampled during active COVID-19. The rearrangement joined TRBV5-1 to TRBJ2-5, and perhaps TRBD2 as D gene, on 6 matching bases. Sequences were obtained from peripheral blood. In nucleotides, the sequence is TGCGCCAGCAGCCCGGGGACTGCAGGGGAGACCCAGTACTTC. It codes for CASSPGTAGETQYF.